Listed here are 30 T cell receptor beta chains from one sample, sequenced in a study of blood T cell repertoires in COVID-19. Measured with immunoSEQ multiplex PCR; TCRdb has only the in-frame clones, and not every one. The table records about 180,000 clones, roughly 83% of them present only once. Sequencing used PBMCs or T cells enriched from blood (not recorded which). The receptors derive from a woman between 25 and 40 years old who had recovered from COVID-19.

The rearrangement joins TRBV7-8 to TRBJ2-3; TRBD1 matches 8 bases. The CDR3 contains 16 residues. Per germline, CDR1 SGHVS and CDR2 FQNEAQ. The junction had 6 bases not matched to a gene; V was cut back by 4 bases and J by 0 bases. This chain's CDR3 is CASSSGGGPSTDTQYF. The DNA of the CDR3 is TGTGCCAGCAGCTCAGGGGGCGGGCCTAGCACAGATACGCAGTATTTT.

This chain links TRBV11-2 with TRBJ1-1; maybe TRBD1 (5 bases). Looked up from germline, CDR1 is SGHAT and CDR2 is FQNNGV. CDR3 length equals 14 residues. Trimming shortened V by 0 bases and J by 5 bases, and 10 bases separated the two germline ends. Written as DNA, the CDR3 is TGTGCCAGCAGCTTAGAAGGGAGGGGAACTGAAGCTTTCTTT. Translated, it gives CASSLEGRGTEAFF.

This clone was observed at least ten times. The rearrangement uses TRBV6-4 and TRBJ2-7; 8 positions match TRBD1. Germline V CDR1 and CDR2: MRHNA, SNTAGT. The J segment lost 3 bases and the V segment lost 6 bases, leaving 10 bases of the junction unmatched. The CDR3 consists of 15 residues. The CDR3: CASRAYDRGDYEQYF. Written as DNA, the CDR3 is TGTGCCAGCAGGGCATACGACAGGGGTGACTACGAGCAGTACTTC.

The V and J genes are TRBV2 and TRBJ2-2; D is uncertain. Germline lookup yields CDR1 SNHLY and CDR2 FYNNEI. The CDR3 has 14 residues. Trimming removed 8 bases from V and 6 bases from J, with 16 bases in between. CDR3 region: CASVTPRSPGELFF. CDR3 DNA sequence: TGTGCCAGCGTAACACCTAGGAGCCCCGGGGAGCTGTTTTTT.

The chain employs TRBV2 and TRBJ2-2, with D possibly being TRBD1 (6 bases). With 10 bases removed from V and 1 base from J, the gap between germline ends came to 13 bases. The CDR3 covers 14 residues. Germline V gene sequence: CDR1 SNHLY, CDR2 FYNNEI. CDR3 sequence reads: CATSGQLNTGELFF. The CDR3 DNA sequence: TGTGCCACCTCAGGACAGCTGAACACCGGGGAGCTGTTTTTT.

In regard to this clone: The same CDR3 also results from other DNA sequences found in this sample. The chain recombines TRBV28 with TRBJ2-3; TRBD2 might be the D (7 bases). The CDR3 is 15 amino acids. The germline V gene encodes CDR1 MDHEN and CDR2 SYDVKM. Trimming pared 2 bases from V and 4 bases from J, leaving 13 bases between. The CDR3 bases are TGTGCCAGCAGTTTAGGGGGGAGGGGGGCAGATACGCAGTATTTT. This encodes CASSLGGRGADTQYF.

The chain recombines TRBV11-2 with TRBJ2-1; the match to TRBD2 covers 8 bases. The CDR3 covers 16 residues. CDR1 is SGHAT, CDR2 FQNNGV, per germline. J gave up 3 bases and V 1 base, and 5 bases lay outside the gene matches. The chain's CDR3 is CASSLGGLAGYNEQFF. CDR3 bases: TGTGCCAGCAGCTTAGGTGGTCTAGCGGGCTACAATGAGCAGTTCTTC.

This rearrangement joins TRBV6-5 to TRBJ1-2; 11 positions agree with TRBD1. V lost 1 base to trimming and J lost 4 bases; unmatched junction nucleotides: 2. The CDR3 has 15 amino acids. Germline assignment: CDR1 MNHEY and CDR2 SVGAGI. CDR3 coding DNA: TGTGCCAGCAGTTACTTGGGACAGGGGGGCTATGGCTACACCTTC. Its protein is CASSYLGQGGYGYTF.

This clone is a singleton in its sample. The chain employs TRBV4-2 and TRBJ1-4; D ambiguous. Looked up from germline, CDR1 is LGHNA and CDR2 is YNFKEQ. This CDR3 comprises 13 residues. V lost 4 bases and J lost 5, with 8 bases in between. CDR3 sequence: CASSPPGNEKLFF. The CDR3 coding sequence is TGTGCCAGCAGCCCGCCGGGGAATGAAAAACTGTTTTTT.

As to this clone: One end of the junction does not line up with germline, which may come from a read error. The chain has TRBV3-1 (or the pseudogene TRBV3-2) and TRBJ2-6; maybe TRBD1 (6 bases). Germline CDR1 LGHDT, CDR2 YNNKEL (reference sequence). The CDR3 is 15 residues long. The CDR3 DNA sequence: TGTGCCAGCAGCCCGCAGGGGTCTGGGGTCAACGTCCTGACTTTC. Its translation: CASSPQGSGVNVLTF.

This sequence joins TRBV24-1 and TRBJ1-1; D perhaps matches TRBD1 (5 bases). The CDR3 loop spans 13 amino acids. From germline, CDR1 is KGHDR and CDR2 SFDVKD. V was shortened by 9 bases and J by 0 bases, with 10 bases between the two germline ends. CDR3 protein: CATRQGLNTEAFF. CDR3 coding DNA: TGTGCCACCCGCCAGGGCTTGAACACTGAAGCTTTCTTT.

The chain has TRBV3-1 (or the pseudogene TRBV3-2) and TRBJ2-1; 9 nucleotides line up with TRBD1. The CDR3 totals 15 residues. Germline CDR1 and CDR2: LGHDT and YNNKEL (reference sequence). With V trimmed by 1 base and J by 6 bases, 4 bases remained unmatched. Here the CDR3 reads CASSQGGQGGNEQFF. The CDR3 DNA is TGTGCCAGCAGCCAAGGGGGACAGGGTGGCAATGAGCAGTTCTTC.

This clone has a single count. V usage is TRBV19 and J usage is TRBJ1-5, with 7 bases identical to TRBD1. CDR1 is LNHDA and CDR2 is SQIVND in the germline V gene (reference sequence). The CDR3 is made up of 14 amino acids. V gave up 0 bases and J gave up 7 bases; unmatched junction bases: 3. The CDR3 sequence is CASSIEGGGQPQHF. The CDR3 DNA sequence: TGTGCCAGTAGTATAGAAGGGGGCGGGCAGCCCCAGCATTTT.

This clone was observed a single time. This rearrangement joins TRBV27 to TRBJ2-1; TRBD2 might be the D (5 bases). The CDR3 spans 14 residues. V was clipped by 3 bases and J by 6 bases, with 12 bases between them. Germline V gives CDR1 MNHEY, CDR2 SMNVEV (reference sequence). In DNA form, the CDR3 reads TGTGCCAGCAGTTTGAGGGCCCCAGTCAATGAGCAGTTCTTC. Protein product: CASSLRAPVNEQFF.

The chain joins TRBV5-6 to TRBJ1-2; the match to TRBD1 covers 7 bases. Unmatched junction bases numbered 12, after V lost 4 bases and J lost 12 bases. This CDR3 has 13 residues. The germline gives CDR1 SGHDT, CDR2 YYEEEE. CDR3 sequence: CASSKDRYPRNTF. The CDR3 nucleotides are TGTGCCAGCAGCAAGGACAGGTATCCTCGGAACACCTTC.

This clone has only one observation. The CDR3 sequence is CSASRLAVHNEQFF. The CDR3 nucleotides are TGCAGTGCTAGTAGGCTAGCGGTTCACAATGAGCAGTTCTTC. The chain employs TRBV20-1 and TRBJ2-1; TRBD2 agrees at 7 bases. This CDR3 has 14 amino acids. J was trimmed by 5 bases and V by 3 bases; bases with no gene match: 7. Germline CDR1 is DFQATT and CDR2 is SNEGSKA (reference sequence).

The chain has TRBV5-1 and TRBJ1-1; TRBD1 agrees at 7 bases. V was clipped by 0 bases and J by 4 bases; unmatched bases: 3. CDR3 length equals 14 residues. From germline, CDR1 is SGHRS and CDR2 YFSETQ. DNA for the CDR3: TGCGCCAGCAGCTTGGGACAGGGACGCACTGAAGCTTTCTTT. It translates to CASSLGQGRTEAFF.

This clone has just one count. This chain links TRBV28 with TRBJ2-3, with 11 bases fitting TRBD2. V lost 5 bases and J lost 0; bases outside the gene matches: 4. CDR1 MDHEN and CDR2 SYDVKM come from the germline V gene. This CDR3 has 16 residues. The CDR3 is CASSTRTSGSTDTQYF. The CDR3 nucleotides are TGTGCCAGCAGTACCAGGACTAGCGGGAGCACAGATACGCAGTATTTT.

This chain links TRBV7-9 with TRBJ1-2; possible D gene TRBD1, 6 bases. CDR1 SEHNR and CDR2 FQNEAQ come from the germline V gene (reference sequence). The CDR3 is made up of 12 amino acids. V was cut by 1 base and J by 7 bases, with 7 bases left in between. The CDR3 bases are TGTGCCAGCAGCTTAGACAGGGTTGGCTACACCTTC. As protein: CASSLDRVGYTF.

There are a few counts of this clone. The chain has TRBV7-2 and TRBJ2-1; D perhaps matches TRBD2 (6 bases). Deletions cut 5 bases from V and 6 bases from J, with 20 bases between. Germline CDR1 is SGHTA and CDR2 is FQGNSA. This CDR3 has 16 amino acids. CDR3 in amino acids: CASSPTWDSRINEQFF. The CDR3 DNA reads as TGTGCCAGCAGCCCTACCTGGGACTCACGGATCAATGAGCAGTTCTTC. The full variable domain, completed using reference TRBV7-2 and TRBJ2-1, is GAGVSQSPSNKVTEKGKDVELRCDPISGHTALYWYRQSLGQGLEFLIYFQGNSAPDKSGLPSDRFSAERTGGSVSTLTIQRTQQEDSAVYLCASSPTWDSRINEQFFGPGTRLTVL.

This CDR3 reads CASSFRQGLFEQYF. CDR3 nucleotides: TGTGCCAGCAGCTTTAGACAGGGGTTATTCGAGCAGTACTTC. The gene calls are TRBV11-3 and TRBJ2-7; 8 positions match TRBD1. Germline V CDR1 and CDR2: SGHNT, YENEEA. Germline trimming cut 3 bases from V and 6 bases from J; bases unmatched to any gene: 7. There are 14 residues in the CDR3.

This rearrangement joins TRBV18 to TRBJ1-3; tentatively, D is TRBD1 (6 bases). This CDR3 is built from 13 residues. With 1 base removed from V and 7 bases from J, the gap between germline ends came to 8 bases. Germline V gene data show CDR1 as KGHSH and CDR2 as LQKENI. CDR3 protein: CASSPRQGNTIYF. CDR3 in DNA: TGTGCCAGCTCACCACGGCAGGGGAACACCATATATTTT.

J is TRBJ2-7 and V is TRBV28; the D gene is possibly TRBD2 (5 bases). The germline gives CDR1 MDHEN, CDR2 SYDVKM. The CDR3 has 14 residues. V dropped 6 bases and J dropped 3 bases, with 15 bases sitting between them. The CDR3 here is CASRKTGGDYEQYF. The CDR3 nucleotides read TGTGCCAGCAGGAAGACCGGAGGAGACTACGAGCAGTACTTC.

The J gene is TRBJ2-2, the V gene TRBV28, with D perhaps matching TRBD1 (5 bases). The CDR3 runs 15 residues. CDR1 and CDR2 from the germline V gene are MDHEN and SYDVKM. Trimming left V 3 bases short and J 6 bases short, with 14 bases between. Here the CDR3 DNA reads TGTGCCAGCAGTTTTGTAGGCAGGGCCGCCGGGGAGCTGTTTTTT. It is translated as CASSFVGRAAGELFF.

The genes are TRBV12-3 or TRBV12-4 and TRBJ1-1; perhaps TRBD1 as D (6 bases). This CDR3 is built from 13 residues. Trimming took off 7 bases at V and 1 base at J, with 10 bases between the two ends. This CDR3 is CASKNRENTEAFF. The CDR3 nucleotides are TGTGCCAGCAAAAACAGGGAGAACACTGAAGCTTTCTTT.

This sequence joins TRBV2 and TRBJ1-5; D gene uncertain. CDR1 and CDR2 from the germline V gene are SNHLY and FYNNEI. The CDR3 loop spans 13 amino acids. V was clipped by 7 bases and J by 0 bases, with 7 bases between them. CDR3 protein: CASNTNSNQPQHF. The CDR3 DNA reads as TGTGCCAGCAACACAAATAGCAATCAGCCCCAGCATTTT.

The chain carries TRBV7-9 and TRBJ2-7; 8 positions match TRBD1. The J segment lost 6 bases and the V segment lost 4 bases, leaving 2 bases of the junction unmatched. This CDR3 contains 12 residues. Germline CDR1 is SEHNR and CDR2 is FQNEAQ (reference sequence). The CDR3 loop is CASSSTGVEQYF. The CDR3 DNA is TGTGCCAGCAGCTCGACAGGGGTCGAGCAGTACTTC.

This rearrangement joins TRBV5-1 to TRBJ2-3, with 9 bases fitting TRBD1. This CDR3 region has 16 residues. V dropped 4 bases and J dropped 0; count of bases not matched to a gene: 6. The germline V gene encodes CDR1 SGHRS and CDR2 YFSETQ. As DNA, the CDR3 is TGCGCCAGCAGCACTGGACAGGGGTCTAGCACAGATACGCAGTATTTT. This translates into CASSTGQGSSTDTQYF.

This clone was counted between two and nine times. The chain joins TRBV7-2 to TRBJ1-3, with TRBD1 matching over 8 bases. The CDR3 is 14 amino acids. Losses at the gene ends were 3 bases for V and 6 bases for J; bases not matched to a gene: 4. Germline CDR1 reads SGHTA; CDR2 reads FQGNSA. The CDR3 DNA reads as TGTGCCAGCAGCTTTACAGGGGGAATAAACACCATATATTTT. It encodes CASSFTGGINTIYF.

The chain is built from TRBV15 and TRBJ1-2; 9 bases fit TRBD1. The ends lost 4 bases at V and 12 bases at J; junction bases unmatched: 9. Germline CDR1 LNHNV, CDR2 YYDKDF (reference sequence). The CDR3 totals 13 residues. The CDR3 reads CATSTGTGRRDTF. The CDR3 DNA sequence: TGTGCCACCAGCACCGGGACAGGGCGCCGGGACACCTTC.